The source of this T cell receptor (beta chain) is a study of post-analysis software for immune sequencing data. At the level of the study: Patients had relapsing-remitting, secondary progressive or progressive-relapsing multiple sclerosis; some lacked subtype.

Study findings and constraints: TRBV segments more frequent in patients than in controls numbered roughly 5 and included TRBV5-6, TRBV5-1 and TRBV20-1.

Note on this clonotype: Its cognate antigen is unknown.

CDR3 size: 16 residues. Trimming removed 3 bases at V and 0 bases at J, with 17 bases between. Germline V gene lookup returns CDR1 DFQATT and CDR2 SNEGSKA (reference sequence). Presence of unique molecular identifiers characterized the TCR beta cDNA libraries. One entry per CDR3 protein, called by TCRdb with MiXCR from the PCR reads. Of some 700,000 distinct CDR3 sequences listed, approximately 60% are singletons. The chain links TRBV20-1 to TRBJ1-1; a possible D gene is TRBD1 (6 bases). Material: blood. The sequence came from a girl aged 2 to 9 with multiple sclerosis. Here the CDR3 DNA reads TGCAGTGCTAGGCTATTGGACAGCAGTATGAACACTGAAGCTTTCTTT. This gives the protein CSARLLDSSMNTEAFF.